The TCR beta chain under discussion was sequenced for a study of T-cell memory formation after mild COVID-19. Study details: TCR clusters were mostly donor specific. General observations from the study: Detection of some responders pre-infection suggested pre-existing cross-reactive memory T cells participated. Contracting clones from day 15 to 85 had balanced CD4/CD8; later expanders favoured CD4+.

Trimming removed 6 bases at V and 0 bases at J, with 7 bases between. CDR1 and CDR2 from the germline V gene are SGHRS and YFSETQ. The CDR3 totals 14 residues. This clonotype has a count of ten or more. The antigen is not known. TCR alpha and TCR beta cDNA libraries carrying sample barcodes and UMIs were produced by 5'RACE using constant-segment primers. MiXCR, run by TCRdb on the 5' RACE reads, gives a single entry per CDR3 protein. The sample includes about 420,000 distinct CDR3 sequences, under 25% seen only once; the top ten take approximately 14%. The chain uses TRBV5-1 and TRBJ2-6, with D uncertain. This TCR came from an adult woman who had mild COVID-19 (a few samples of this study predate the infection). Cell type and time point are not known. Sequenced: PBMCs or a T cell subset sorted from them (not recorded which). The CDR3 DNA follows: TGCGCCAGCACCCCGGGCTCTGGGGCCAACGTCCTGACTTTC. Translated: CASTPGSGANVLTF.